A single T cell receptor beta chain is shown here with its context. Its antigen is not identified. These data originate in a study of T cell repertoires in cytomegalovirus infection. The overall study: Recently identified HLA-C-restricted and well-studied HLA-B-restricted CMV epitopes were used. It can be stated that public TCR beta signatures indicated CMV infection as well as a matching HLA type. Notes on the study in general: The ex vivo response showed dominance by HLA-C-restricted CMV-specific TCR beta clonotypes.

CDR1 and CDR2 from the germline V gene are SGHRS and YFSETQ. V lost 1 base and J lost 0, with 11 bases in between. This CDR3 is 15 amino acids long. TCRdb called the reads again in MiXCR, with one record for every CDR3 protein. The data contain hundreds of thousands of distinct CDR3 sequences, roughly 33% of them singletons. Source: cultured PBMCs, taken from culture after CMV antigen stimulation. The sequence was obtained from a human donor in good health (CMV status not recorded). Some clones in this sample may be carry-over from other donors' samples. This chain connects TRBV5-1 to TRBJ2-7; D is ambiguous. The CDR3: CASSLRAQPSYEQYF. Here the CDR3 DNA reads TGCGCCAGCAGCTTGAGGGCCCAGCCCTCCTACGAGCAGTACTTC.